Listed here are 14 T cell receptor beta chains from one sample, sequenced in a study of shared clonotypes between healthy human individuals. Positively selected for CCR7, the CD45RO-negative cells used as naive CD8 cells excluded terminally differentiated effector memory CD45RA+ cells. This table comes from immunoSEQ multiplex PCR, and its TCRdb copy is limited to in-frame clones, with some not included. This sample yields about 2.1 million clones, of which 93% are seen a single time; about 1.7% belongs to the top ten. The sample consisted of naive CD8+ T cells from PBMCs. Receptors were obtained from a man aged 18-30 years in good health. Some clones in this sample may be carry-over from other donors' samples.

This chain links TRBV4-1 with TRBJ1-4, with TRBD1 as a possible D gene (5 bases). Germline-derived CDR1 and CDR2 are MGHRA and YSYEKL. This CDR3 contains 15 residues. V lost 7 bases to trimming and J lost 4 bases, with 16 bases between them. The CDR3 is CASTDRDPFNEKLFF. Here the CDR3 DNA reads TGCGCCAGCACCGACAGAGACCCCTTTAATGAAAAACTGTTTTTT.

This chain connects TRBV5-4 to TRBJ1-4, with D perhaps matching TRBD1 (6 bases). Germline assignment: CDR1 SGHNT and CDR2 YYREEE (reference sequence). CDR3 length: 15 amino acids. Trimming left V 3 bases short and J 8 bases short, with 17 bases between. CDR3 in DNA: TGTGCCAGCAGCTCCAGGACAGATCCGGAGGAAAAACTGTTTTTT. Its protein product is CASSSRTDPEEKLFF.

This chain links TRBV6-1 with TRBJ1-1; 11 positions agree with TRBD1. The CDR3 extends over 15 amino acids. The germline gives CDR1 MNHNS, CDR2 SASEGT. Germline trimming cut 7 bases from V and 6 bases from J; bases unmatched to any gene: 10. CDR3 sequence reads: CASTQDRGLRAEAFF. The CDR3, as DNA: TGTGCCAGCACCCAGGACAGGGGGCTGAGGGCTGAAGCTTTCTTT.

The chain is built from TRBV7-9 and TRBJ1-2; the match to TRBD1 covers 7 bases. CDR1 SEHNR and CDR2 FQNEAQ come from the germline V gene (reference sequence). Trimming cost V 3 bases and J 4 bases; bases outside gene matches: 11. The CDR3 sequence is 16 residues long. The chain's CDR3 is CASSLSGDSARYGYTF. As DNA, the CDR3 is TGTGCCAGCAGCTTGAGTGGGGACAGTGCCCGCTATGGCTACACCTTC.

The rearrangement joins TRBV28 to TRBJ1-1; 7 nucleotides line up with TRBD1. The J segment lost 6 bases and the V segment lost 5 bases, leaving 15 bases of the junction unmatched. Germline lookup yields CDR1 MDHEN and CDR2 SYDVKM. The CDR3 has 16 amino acids. CDR3: CASSLRSGTAKAEAFF. In DNA, the CDR3 is TGTGCCAGCAGTCTACGCTCCGGGACAGCAAAGGCTGAAGCTTTCTTT.

A single count supports this clone. The chain joins TRBV11-2 to TRBJ1-2; perhaps TRBD1 as D (6 bases). The CDR3 consists of 12 residues. V lost 1 base and J lost 6, with 6 bases in between. Looked up from germline, CDR1 is SGHAT and CDR2 is FQNNGV. CDR3 protein: CASSLGDNGYTF. CDR3 DNA sequence: TGTGCCAGCAGCTTAGGGGACAATGGCTACACCTTC.

The chain recombines TRBV27 with TRBJ1-2; no clear D gene. Germline-derived CDR1 and CDR2 are MNHEY and SMNVEV (reference sequence). The CDR3 sequence is 16 residues long. V lost 4 bases and J 8 bases, leaving 23 bases between the germline ends. The CDR3 sequence is CASSYGPDPELRGYTF. The CDR3 nucleotides are TGTGCCAGCAGTTACGGGCCAGACCCAGAGTTAAGGGGCTACACCTTC.

The rearrangement joins TRBV5-1 to TRBJ1-1; 7 nucleotides line up with TRBD1. This CDR3 is 15 amino acids long. V dropped 1 base and J dropped 1; count of bases not matched to a gene: 4. CDR1 and CDR2 from the germline V gene are SGHRS and YFSETQ. The CDR3 DNA reads as TGCGCCAGCAGCTTGTACGGGACAGCGAACACTGAAGCTTTCTTT. Protein sequence: CASSLYGTANTEAFF.

The chain uses TRBV30 and TRBJ2-5; 8 nucleotides agree with TRBD2. The J call is in doubt because the DNA end fits TRBJ2-7 better. The germline V gene has CDR1 GTSNPN and CDR2 SVGIG (reference sequence). The CDR3 consists of 14 residues. This chain's CDR3 is CAWSLAGSPLEQYF. CDR3 coding DNA: TGTGCCTGGAGTCTAGCGGGTTCCCCCCTCGAGCAGTACTTC.

Concerning this clone itself: The same CDR3 can be traced to other DNA sequences in this sample. This sequence joins TRBV27 and TRBJ2-3; no clear D. Trimming left V 3 bases short and J 0 bases short, with 4 bases between. From germline, CDR1 is MNHEY and CDR2 SMNVEV (reference sequence). The length of the CDR3 is 13 residues. In nucleotides, the CDR3 is TGTGCCAGCAGTTTGGTGAGCACAGATACGCAGTATTTT. This translates into CASSLVSTDTQYF.

This clone appeared once. The chain joins TRBV27 to TRBJ2-7; no clear D. Per the germline V gene, CDR1 is MNHEY and CDR2 is SMNVEV (reference sequence). The CDR3 contains 13 residues. V shed 5 bases and J shed 6 bases, with 14 bases lying between them. The CDR3 spells CASSPTPFAEQYF. CDR3 DNA sequence: TGTGCCAGCAGTCCGACTCCTTTCGCCGAGCAGTACTTC.

V gene TRBV28 combines with J gene TRBJ2-7, with 7 nucleotides matching TRBD1. Germline values: CDR1 MDHEN, CDR2 SYDVKM. The CDR3 consists of 16 residues. The J segment lost 1 base and the V segment lost 4 bases, leaving 10 bases of the junction unmatched. Written as DNA, the CDR3 is TGTGCCAGCAGTTACCATCACAGGGGACCTTCCTACGAGCAGTACTTC. Translation: CASSYHHRGPSYEQYF.

The chain couples TRBV19 to TRBJ1-1; tentatively, D is TRBD1 (5 bases). Germline V gene data show CDR1 as LNHDA and CDR2 as SQIVND (reference sequence). The ends were cut back, 4 bases at V and 6 bases at J, with 12 bases in the middle. This CDR3 is built from 13 residues. This CDR3 is CASSTRGSAEAFF. CDR3 nucleotide sequence: TGTGCCAGTAGTACACGGGGGTCGGCTGAAGCTTTCTTT.

The chain recombines TRBV28 with TRBJ2-2; D call uncertain. CDR3 length equals 17 residues. Per the germline V gene, CDR1 is MDHEN and CDR2 is SYDVKM. Trimming shortened V by 6 bases and J by 3 bases, and 20 bases separated the two germline ends. CDR3 DNA sequence: TGTGCCAGCAGCCTATCTCCCCTCCTAGAGGACACCGGGGAGCTGTTTTTT. It translates to CASSLSPLLEDTGELFF.